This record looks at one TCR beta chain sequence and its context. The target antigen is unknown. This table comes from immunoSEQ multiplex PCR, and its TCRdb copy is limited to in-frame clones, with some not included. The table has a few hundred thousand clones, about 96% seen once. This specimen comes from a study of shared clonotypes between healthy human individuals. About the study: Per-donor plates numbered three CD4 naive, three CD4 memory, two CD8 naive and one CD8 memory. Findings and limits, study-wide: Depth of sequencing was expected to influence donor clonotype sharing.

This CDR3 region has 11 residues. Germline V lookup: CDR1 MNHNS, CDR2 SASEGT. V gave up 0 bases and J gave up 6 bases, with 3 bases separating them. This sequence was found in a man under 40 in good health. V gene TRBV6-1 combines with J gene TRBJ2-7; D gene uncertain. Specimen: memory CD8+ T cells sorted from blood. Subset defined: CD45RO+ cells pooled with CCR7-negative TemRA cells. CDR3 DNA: TGTGCCAGCAGTGAAGCCTCCGAGCAGTACTTC. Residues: CASSEASEQYF.